Shown below are 5 T cell receptor beta chains from a single sample sequenced in a study of early T cells in non-severe SARS-CoV-2 infection. TCRdb processed the 5' RACE reads anew with MiXCR; each CDR3 protein has one entry. The table lists about 31,000 distinct CDR3 sequences, approximately 5.4% of them singletons, with approximately 6.6% in the top ten. The sample consisted of whole blood. The receptors shown here come from an adult who was a healthcare worker with PCR-confirmed SARS-CoV-2 infection or an uninfected control (not recorded which).

This clonotype was seen a handful of times. Just one base apart from a much larger clone, this may be a read error. Likely a read error: the CDR3 ends without its conserved phenylalanine or tryptophan. V gene TRBV7-2 combines with J gene TRBJ1-5, with D hard to call. Germline values: CDR1 SGHTA, CDR2 FQGNSA. V lost 4 bases and J 4 bases, leaving 8 bases between the germline ends. This CDR3 spans 13 amino acids. Here the CDR3 reads CASSSVFNQPQHS. The CDR3 region has the DNA TGTGCCAGCAGCTCTGTCTTTAATCAGCCCCAGCATTCT.

This rearrangement joins TRBV9 to TRBJ2-7, with a possible D match to TRBD2 (6 bases). With 0 bases removed from V and 2 bases from J, the gap between germline ends came to 12 bases. The CDR3 has 15 residues. CDR1 is SGDLS and CDR2 is YYNGEE in the germline V gene. The chain's CDR3 is CASSVGNWEAYEQYF. In DNA, the CDR3 is TGTGCCAGCAGCGTAGGAAACTGGGAGGCCTACGAGCAGTACTTC. The entire variable domain, with the rest obtained from reference TRBV9 and TRBJ2-7, is as follows: DSGVTQTPKHLITATGQRVTLRCSPRSGDLSVYWYQQSLDQGLQFLIQYYNGEERAKGNILERFSAQQFPDLHSELNLSSLELGDSALYFCASSVGNWEAYEQYFGPGTRLTVT.

This clonotype was seen a handful of times. The chain uses TRBV6-1 and TRBJ2-7; 7 nucleotides match TRBD1. This CDR3 spans 14 amino acids. V shed 9 bases and J 0 bases; nucleotides not matched to a gene: 8. CDR1 and CDR2 (germline): MNHNS, SASEGT. The CDR3 sequence: CASLAGTASYEQYF. Here the CDR3 DNA reads TGTGCCAGTCTCGCCGGGACAGCCTCCTACGAGCAGTACTTC.

The chain combines TRBV5-1 with TRBJ2-3, with 11 bases that match TRBD2. The CDR3 length is 15 residues. The trim removed 2 bases at V and 2 bases at J, leaving 1 base unmatched. The germline CDR1 and CDR2 sequences are SGHRS and YFSETQ. CDR3 sequence: CASSLLAGDTDTQYF. DNA of the CDR3: TGCGCCAGCAGCTTACTAGCGGGAGACACAGATACGCAGTATTTT.

The table lists this clonotype with many counts. V usage is TRBV19 and J usage is TRBJ2-7, with TRBD1 matching over 8 bases. The V segment lost 6 bases and the J segment 2 bases; nucleotides outside the gene matches: 18. The CDR3 runs 18 residues. Germline lookup yields CDR1 LNHDA and CDR2 SQIVND (reference sequence). The CDR3 coding sequence is TGTGCCAGTAGCCTACTTGCCCCCAGCAGGGGGCAAGCCTACGAGCAGTACTTC. Translated: CASSLLAPSRGQAYEQYF.